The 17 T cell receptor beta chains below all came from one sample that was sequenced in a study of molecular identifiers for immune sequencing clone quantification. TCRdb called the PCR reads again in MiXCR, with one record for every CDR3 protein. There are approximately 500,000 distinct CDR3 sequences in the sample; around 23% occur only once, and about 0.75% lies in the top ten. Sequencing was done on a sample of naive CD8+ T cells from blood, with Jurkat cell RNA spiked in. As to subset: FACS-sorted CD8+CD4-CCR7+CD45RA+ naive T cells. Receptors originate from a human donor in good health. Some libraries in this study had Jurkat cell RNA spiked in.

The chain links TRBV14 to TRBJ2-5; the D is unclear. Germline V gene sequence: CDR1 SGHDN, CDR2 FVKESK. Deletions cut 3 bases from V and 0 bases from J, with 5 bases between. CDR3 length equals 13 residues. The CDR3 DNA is TGTGCCAGCAGCCACCTCAACCAAGAGACCCAGTACTTC. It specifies CASSHLNQETQYF.

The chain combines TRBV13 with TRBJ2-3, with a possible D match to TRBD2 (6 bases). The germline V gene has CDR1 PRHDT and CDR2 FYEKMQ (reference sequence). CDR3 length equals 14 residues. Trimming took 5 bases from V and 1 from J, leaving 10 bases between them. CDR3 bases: TGTGCCAGCAGCCCCCCGGGGGGCACAGATACGCAGTATTTT. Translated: CASSPPGGTDTQYF.

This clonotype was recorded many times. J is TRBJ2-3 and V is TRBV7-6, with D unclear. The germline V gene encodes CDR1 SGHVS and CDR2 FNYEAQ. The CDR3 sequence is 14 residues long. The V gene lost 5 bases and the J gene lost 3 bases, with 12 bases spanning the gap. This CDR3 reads CASSRVLGTDTQYF. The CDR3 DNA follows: TGTGCCAGCAGCCGGGTCCTGGGTACAGATACGCAGTATTTT.

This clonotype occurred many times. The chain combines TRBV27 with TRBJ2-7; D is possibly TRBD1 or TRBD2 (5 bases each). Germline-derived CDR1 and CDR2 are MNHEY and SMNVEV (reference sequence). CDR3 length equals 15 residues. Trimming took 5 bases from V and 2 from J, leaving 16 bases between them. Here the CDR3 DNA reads TGTGCCAGCAGTGCCCGCCTGGGGGTAACCTACGAGCAGTACTTC. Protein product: CASSARLGVTYEQYF.

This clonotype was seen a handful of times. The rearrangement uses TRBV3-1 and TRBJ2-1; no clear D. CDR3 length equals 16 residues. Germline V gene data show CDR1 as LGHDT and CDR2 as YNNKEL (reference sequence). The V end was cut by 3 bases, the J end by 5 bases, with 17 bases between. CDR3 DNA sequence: TGTGCCAGCAGCCAGTGGGTCCCAAGCCACGACAATGAGCAGTTCTTC. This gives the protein CASSQWVPSHDNEQFF.

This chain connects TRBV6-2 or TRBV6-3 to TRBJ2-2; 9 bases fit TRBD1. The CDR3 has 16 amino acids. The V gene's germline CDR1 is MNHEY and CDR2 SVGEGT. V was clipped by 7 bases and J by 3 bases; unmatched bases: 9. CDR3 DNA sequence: TGTGCCAGCATGGAACCACGGGACAGGGACACCGGGGAGCTGTTTTTT. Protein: CASMEPRDRDTGELFF.

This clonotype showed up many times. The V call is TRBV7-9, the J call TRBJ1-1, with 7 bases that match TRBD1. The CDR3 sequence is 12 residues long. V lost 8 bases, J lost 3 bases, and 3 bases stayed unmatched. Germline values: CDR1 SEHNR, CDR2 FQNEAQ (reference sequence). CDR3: CASRTGYTEAFF. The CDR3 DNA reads TGTGCCAGCCGGACAGGATACACTGAAGCTTTCTTT.

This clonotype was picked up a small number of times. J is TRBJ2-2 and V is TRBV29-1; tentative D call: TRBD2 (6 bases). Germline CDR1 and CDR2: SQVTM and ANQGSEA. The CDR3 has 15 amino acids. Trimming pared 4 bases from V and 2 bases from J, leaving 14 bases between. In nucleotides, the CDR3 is TGCAGCGTTGTGGACCCCGGGGGAAACACCGGGGAGCTGTTTTTT. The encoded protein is CSVVDPGGNTGELFF.

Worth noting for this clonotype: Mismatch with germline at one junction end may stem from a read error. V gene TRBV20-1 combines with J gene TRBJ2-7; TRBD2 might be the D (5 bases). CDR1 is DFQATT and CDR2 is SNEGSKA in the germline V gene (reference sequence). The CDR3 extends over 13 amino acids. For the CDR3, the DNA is TGCTGTGCTAGAAAGGCGGGTTTCTACGAGCAGTACTTC. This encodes CCARKAGFYEQYF.

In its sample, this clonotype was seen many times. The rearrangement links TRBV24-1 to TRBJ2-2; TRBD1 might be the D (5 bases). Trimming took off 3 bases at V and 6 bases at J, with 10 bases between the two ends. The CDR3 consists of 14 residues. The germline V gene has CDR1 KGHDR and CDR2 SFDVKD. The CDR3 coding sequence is TGTGCCACCAGTGATGTGGACACTGCCGGGGAGCTGTTTTTT. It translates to CATSDVDTAGELFF.

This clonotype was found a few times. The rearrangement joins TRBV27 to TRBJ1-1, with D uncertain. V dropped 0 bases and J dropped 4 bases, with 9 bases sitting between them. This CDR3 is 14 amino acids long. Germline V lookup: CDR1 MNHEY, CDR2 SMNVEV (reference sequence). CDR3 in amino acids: CASSLSGVPTEAFF. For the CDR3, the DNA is TGTGCCAGCAGTTTATCCGGGGTCCCCACTGAAGCTTTCTTT.

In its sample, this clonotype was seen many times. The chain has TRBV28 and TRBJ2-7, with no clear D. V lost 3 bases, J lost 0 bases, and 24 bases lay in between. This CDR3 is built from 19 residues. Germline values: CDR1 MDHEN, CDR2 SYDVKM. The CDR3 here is CASSFPPHRFKGRSYEQYF. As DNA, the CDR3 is TGTGCCAGCAGTTTCCCACCTCACCGGTTTAAGGGTCGCTCCTACGAGCAGTACTTC.

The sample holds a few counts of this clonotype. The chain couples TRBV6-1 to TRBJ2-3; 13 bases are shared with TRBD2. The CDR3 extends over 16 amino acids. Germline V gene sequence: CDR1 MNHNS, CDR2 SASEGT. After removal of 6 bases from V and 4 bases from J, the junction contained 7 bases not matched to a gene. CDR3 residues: CASRPTSGRAADTQYF. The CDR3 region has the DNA TGTGCCAGCAGACCCACTAGCGGGAGGGCCGCAGATACGCAGTATTTT.

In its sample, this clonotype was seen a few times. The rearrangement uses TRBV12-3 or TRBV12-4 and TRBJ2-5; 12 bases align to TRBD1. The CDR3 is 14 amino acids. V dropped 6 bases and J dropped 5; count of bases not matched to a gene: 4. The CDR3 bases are TGTGCCAGCAGGGGACAGGGGGCGCGGGAGACCCAGTACTTC. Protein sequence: CASRGQGARETQYF.

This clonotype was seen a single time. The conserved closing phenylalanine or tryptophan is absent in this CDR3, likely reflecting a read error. CDR3 sequence: CSASATGLRDTQYL. The CDR3 coding sequence is TGCAGTGCTAGTGCGACAGGGCTTCGAGATACGCAGTATCTT. The chain employs TRBV20-1 and TRBJ2-3, with 7 nucleotides matching TRBD1. With V trimmed by 3 bases and J by 5 bases, 8 bases remained unmatched. The length of the CDR3 is 14 residues. Germline values: CDR1 DFQATT, CDR2 SNEGSKA (reference sequence).

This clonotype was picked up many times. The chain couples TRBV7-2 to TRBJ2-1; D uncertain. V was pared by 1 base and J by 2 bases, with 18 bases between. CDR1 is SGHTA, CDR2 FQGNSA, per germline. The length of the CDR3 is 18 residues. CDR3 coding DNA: TGTGCCAGCAGCTTAGTAAGCCCTCTGTCGTTAGCCTACAATGAGCAGTTCTTC. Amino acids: CASSLVSPLSLAYNEQFF.

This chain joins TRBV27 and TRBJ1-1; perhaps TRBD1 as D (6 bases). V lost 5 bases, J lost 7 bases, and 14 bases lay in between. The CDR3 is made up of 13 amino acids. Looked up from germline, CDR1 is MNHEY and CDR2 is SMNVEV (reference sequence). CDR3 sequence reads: CASSIAGGNEAFF. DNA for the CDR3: TGTGCCAGCAGTATAGCGGGGGGCAATGAAGCTTTCTTT.